This T cell receptor (beta chain) comes out of a study of breast tumors, draining lymph nodes, adjacent tissues. TCRdb recomputed calls from the multiplex PCR reads with MiXCR, one row per CDR3 protein. The sample records roughly 220,000 distinct CDR3 sequences, nearly 35% being singletons. Samples came from axillary lymph nodes draining the breast cancer. Per germline, CDR1 DFQATT and CDR2 SNEGSKA (reference sequence). Trimming removed 1 base at V and 7 bases at J, with 14 bases between. The CDR3 runs to 15 residues. V is TRBV20-1 and J is TRBJ1-6; unclear D gene. The sequence was collected from a female donor with breast cancer. Some clones in this sample may be carry-over from other donors' samples. The sequenced material came from axillary lymph node tissue. The CDR3 region has the DNA TGCAGTGCTAGAGGTGCAGGCGTCGAGAATTCACCCCTCCACTTT. As protein: CSARGAGVENSPLHF.